This paragraph covers one T cell receptor (beta chain) sequence. The sample holds many counts of this clonotype. Its antigen has not been determined. The input lacks base qualities; no much larger clone sits a single base away. The CDR3 spans 14 residues, from the cysteine through the phenylalanine. Of the read, only the CDR3 DNA is kept; its 42 bases are in frame from base 1. According to the germline V gene (reference sequence), CDR1 reads SEHNR and CDR2 reads FQNEAQ. V and J are truncated by 4 bases and 2 bases respectively, leaving an intervening sequence of 9 bases. TCRdb lists the instrument as Illumina HiSeq 1500. In TCRdb, the public reads were trimmed at Q25 with fastp and aligned with MiXCR, with productive beta chains retained. Every CDR3 protein is listed once, alongside the most common genes and DNA of its rows. Present in this sample are about 830,000 distinct CDR3 sequences, about 30% of which were seen just once. The ten biggest clones cover 9.5% to 15% of the sample.

The sample is drawn from a study of T cell repertoires in cytomegalovirus infection (dated by TCRdb to about 2019). With respect to the entire study: The peptide stimulations were aimed at well-studied HLA-B-restricted epitopes as well as recently identified HLA-C-restricted CMV epitopes, whose presentation resists viral immunomodulation. Donor HLA type was relevant to the analysis, because carriage of CMV infection together with the matching HLA type was indicated by public TCR beta signatures.

Overall study outcomes, separate from this receptor: Cumulative frequency of public TCR beta family members discriminated carriers of CMV infection plus the relevant HLA type in this cohort and an independent approximately 360-donor cohort. The ex vivo response was dominated by HLA-C-restricted CMV-specific TCR beta clonotypes, which also provided the single most frequent clonotype in two of eight donors.

The treatment or condition label on this specimen signifies: in vitro stimulation with specific CMV peptide epitopes to enrich CMV-specific T cells. The V gene is TRBV7-9 and the J gene is TRBJ2-1, with the D segment possibly TRBD1 or TRBD2, each aligning over 5 bases. The source is a human donor in good health (CMV status not recorded). Some clones in this sample may be carry-over from other donors' samples. This material consisted of cultured CD8+ T cells from PBMCs, taken from culture after CMV antigen stimulation. CDR3 protein: CASSSEGPYNEQFF. The sequenced DNA is TGTGCCAGCAGCTCAGAGGGACCCTACAATGAGCAGTTCTTC. This CDR3, with the reference TRBV7-9 and TRBJ2-1 proteins standing in past its ends, gives the full variable domain DTGVSQNPRHKITKRGQNVTFRCDPISEHNRLYWYRQTLGQGPEFLTYFQNEAQLEKSRLLSDRFSAERPKGSFSTLEIQRTEQGDSAMYLCASSSEGPYNEQFFGPGTRLTVL.